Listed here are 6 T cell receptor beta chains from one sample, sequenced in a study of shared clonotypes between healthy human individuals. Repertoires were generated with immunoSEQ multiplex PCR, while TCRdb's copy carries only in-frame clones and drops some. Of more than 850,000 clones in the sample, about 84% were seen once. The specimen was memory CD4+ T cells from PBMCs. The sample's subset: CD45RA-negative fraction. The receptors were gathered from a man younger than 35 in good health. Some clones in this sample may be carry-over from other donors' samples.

CDR3 nucleotide sequence: TGTGCCAGCAGATCCGGCAGGGCGAACACCGGGGAGCTGTTTTTT. It encodes CASRSGRANTGELFF. The chain combines TRBV6-5 with TRBJ2-2, with D tentatively TRBD1 (5 bases). V dropped 6 bases and J dropped 0 bases, with 11 bases sitting between them. This CDR3 region has 15 residues. Per the germline V gene, CDR1 is MNHEY and CDR2 is SVGAGI.

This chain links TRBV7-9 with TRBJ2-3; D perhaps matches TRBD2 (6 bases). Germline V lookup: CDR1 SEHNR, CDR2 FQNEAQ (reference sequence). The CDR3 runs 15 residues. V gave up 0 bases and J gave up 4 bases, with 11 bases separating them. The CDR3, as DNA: TGTGCCAGCAGCTTAGCGGGAGGTCTCCCAGATACGCAGTATTTT. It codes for CASSLAGGLPDTQYF.

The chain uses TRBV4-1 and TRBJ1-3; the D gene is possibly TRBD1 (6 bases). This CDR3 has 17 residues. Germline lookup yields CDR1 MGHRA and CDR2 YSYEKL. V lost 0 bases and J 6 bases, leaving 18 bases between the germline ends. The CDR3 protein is CASSQDWQGRFENTIYF. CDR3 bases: TGCGCCAGCAGCCAAGATTGGCAGGGGAGGTTCGAAAACACCATATATTTT.

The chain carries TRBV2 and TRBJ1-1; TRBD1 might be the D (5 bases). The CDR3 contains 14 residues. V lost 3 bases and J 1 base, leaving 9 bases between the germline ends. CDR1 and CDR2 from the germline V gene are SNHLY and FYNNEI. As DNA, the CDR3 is TGTGCCAGCAGTGAGGGCAGGGCGAACACTGAAGCTTTCTTT. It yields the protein CASSEGRANTEAFF. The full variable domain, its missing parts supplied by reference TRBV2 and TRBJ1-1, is EPEVTQTPSHQVTQMGQEVILRCVPISNHLYFYWYRQILGQKVEFLVSFYNNEISEKSEIFDDQFSVERPDGSNFTLKIRSTKLEDSAMYFCASSEGRANTEAFFGQGTRLTVV.

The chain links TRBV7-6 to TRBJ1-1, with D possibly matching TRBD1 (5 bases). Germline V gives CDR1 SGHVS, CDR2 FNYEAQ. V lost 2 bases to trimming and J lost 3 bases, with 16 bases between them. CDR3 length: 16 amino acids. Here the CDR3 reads CASSLLQGARYTEAFF. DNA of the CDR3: TGTGCCAGCAGCTTACTTCAGGGAGCCAGGTACACTGAAGCTTTCTTT. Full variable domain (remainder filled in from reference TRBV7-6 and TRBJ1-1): GAGVSQSPRYKVTKRGQDVALRCDPISGHVSLYWYRQALGQGPEFLTYFNYEAQQDKSGLPNDRFSAERPEGSISTLTIQRTEQRDSAMYRCASSLLQGARYTEAFFGQGTRLTVV.

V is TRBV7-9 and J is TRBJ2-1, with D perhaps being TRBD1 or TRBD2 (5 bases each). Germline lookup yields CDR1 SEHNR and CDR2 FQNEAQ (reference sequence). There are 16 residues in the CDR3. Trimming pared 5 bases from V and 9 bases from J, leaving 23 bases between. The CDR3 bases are TGTGCCAGCAGCCGACCATGGGACGGAGTAAAGGGTGAGCAGTTCTTC. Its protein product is CASSRPWDGVKGEQFF.